These 13 T cell receptor beta chains were all obtained from the same sample, sequenced in a study of OX40 agonist ivuxolimab in advanced cancers. Sequencing used immunoSEQ multiplex PCR; TCRdb keeps in-frame clones, though not all of them. The sample includes tens of thousands of clones, about nine tenths of them seen just once. The sequences come from CD4+ or CD8+ T cells sorted from blood, collected in a trial of the OX40 agonist ivuxolimab. The receptors derive from an adult with an advanced solid tumor such as melanoma, head and neck, liver or kidney cancer.

Here the CDR3 DNA reads TGTGCCAGCAGTTTGGGACAGGGCTTCACTGAAGCTTTCTTT. Its translation is CASSLGQGFTEAFF. The chain couples TRBV6-5 to TRBJ1-1; 9 nucleotides align to TRBD1. The ends lost 4 bases at V and 4 bases at J; junction bases unmatched: 4. From germline, CDR1 is MNHEY and CDR2 SVGAGI. The CDR3 loop spans 14 amino acids.

V gene TRBV21-1 combines with J gene TRBJ1-1; whether TRBD1, the table's D call, matches the DNA was not checked. TRBV21-1 is listed as a pseudogene. The CDR3 runs to 16 residues. DNA of the CDR3: TGTGCCAGCAGGCGGACGACAGGGTACATGAACACTGAAGCTTTCTTT. It codes for CASRRTTGYMNTEAFF.

This chain uses TRBV2 with TRBJ2-1, with TRBD2 as a possible D gene (7 bases). Per the germline V gene, CDR1 is SNHLY and CDR2 is FYNNEI. Trimming shortened V by 7 bases and J by 8 bases, and 18 bases separated the two germline ends. There are 14 residues in the CDR3. In DNA form, the CDR3 reads TGTGCCAGCACCCCTCGGGGGGCAGGGGATGAGCAGTTCTTC. Protein sequence: CASTPRGAGDEQFF.

This chain links TRBV7-2 with TRBJ2-7; D possibly uses TRBD1 or TRBD2 (5 bases each). Germline loops: CDR1 SGHTA, CDR2 FQGNSA. The CDR3 has 15 amino acids. V lost 0 bases and J 5 bases, leaving 14 bases between the germline ends. The CDR3 region has the DNA TGTGCCAGCAGCTTAGCGTGGGACGGTAGGGACGAGCAGTACTTC. This translates into CASSLAWDGRDEQYF.

CDR3 coding DNA: TGTGCCAGCAGTGAACCAGCGGGGGCTGGGGGGTACACAGATACGCAGTATTTT. Protein sequence: CASSEPAGAGGYTDTQYF. V usage is TRBV6-1 and J usage is TRBJ2-3; 8 nucleotides align to TRBD2. Germline CDR1 and CDR2: MNHNS and SASEGT. This CDR3 spans 18 amino acids. Germline trimming cut 2 bases from V and 2 bases from J; bases unmatched to any gene: 12.

This clone was seen only a few times. The junction does not match germline at one end; this may be a read error. The chain has TRBV7-2 and TRBJ2-6; D not resolved. Germline CDR1 reads SGHTA; CDR2 reads FQGNSA. The CDR3 sequence is 16 residues long. The CDR3 DNA follows: TGCGCCAGCAGTCAGATCCGGGCAGTCGGGGCCAACGTCCTGACTTTC. Its protein is CASSQIRAVGANVLTF.

The V gene is TRBV30, the J gene TRBJ2-7; TRBD2 aligns across 9 bases. V shed 8 bases, J shed 6 bases, and the junction held 8 bases outside the gene matches. Per germline, CDR1 GTSNPN and CDR2 SVGIG (reference sequence). This CDR3 is built from 12 residues. The CDR3 sequence: CAGSGGPSEQYF. CDR3 coding DNA: TGTGCCGGTAGCGGGGGCCCCTCCGAGCAGTACTTC.

V and J are TRBV10-2 and TRBJ2-7; D unresolved. This CDR3 spans 11 amino acids. Germline V gives CDR1 WSHSY, CDR2 SAAADI. Trimming took off 4 bases at V and 0 bases at J, with 1 base between the two ends. The CDR3 is CASSGSYEQYF. In nucleotides, the CDR3 is TGCGCCAGCAGTGGCTCCTACGAGCAGTACTTC.

The chain is built from TRBV19 and TRBJ2-1; TRBD1 matches 7 bases. This CDR3 has 14 amino acids. Germline V CDR1 and CDR2: LNHDA, SQIVND (reference sequence). Trimming at V came to 2 bases and at J to 7 bases, leaving 5 bases not matched to a gene. DNA for the CDR3: TGTGCCAGTAGTATAACAGGGGTAAGGAATGAGCAGTTCTTC. Translated, it gives CASSITGVRNEQFF.

The chain couples TRBV11-2 to TRBJ2-5; the match to TRBD1 covers 12 bases. J gave up 5 bases and V 2 bases, and 9 bases lay outside the gene matches. Germline CDR1 reads SGHAT; CDR2 reads FQNNGV. This CDR3 is 17 amino acids long. Here the CDR3 reads CASSLHPGTGGAETQYF. The CDR3 DNA reads TGTGCCAGCAGCTTACACCCCGGGACAGGGGGCGCGGAGACCCAGTACTTC.

In its sample, this clone was seen a few times. The chain links TRBV27 to TRBJ1-1; a weak D match, TRBD1 (5 bases). The ends were cut back, 5 bases at V and 8 bases at J, with 12 bases in the middle. Germline CDR1 reads MNHEY; CDR2 reads SMNVEV (reference sequence). CDR3 length: 12 residues. The CDR3 bases are TGTGCCAGCAGTCCGGCGGGGGAGGAAGCTTTCTTT. Translation: CASSPAGEEAFF.

The rearrangement joins TRBV6-5 to TRBJ2-7; 10 bases are shared with TRBD2. The CDR3 runs 14 residues. With 6 bases clipped from V and 2 bases from J, the junction kept 4 bases outside the gene matches. From germline, CDR1 is MNHEY and CDR2 SVGAGI. CDR3 sequence (DNA): TGTGCCAGCAGACCTAGCGGGGGAACCTACGAGCAGTACTTC. Translating it yields CASRPSGGTYEQYF.

This sequence joins TRBV6-5 and TRBJ2-3, with D maybe TRBD1 (5 bases). The CDR3 contains 13 residues. The ends were cut back, 6 bases at V and 8 bases at J, with 15 bases in the middle. Per germline, CDR1 MNHEY and CDR2 SVGAGI. The CDR3, as DNA: TGTGCCAGCAGCCTAGGGGAAGTTGCTACGCAGTATTTT. It translates to CASSLGEVATQYF.